This T cell receptor beta chain is from a study of Graves' ophthalmopathy and Graves' hyperthyroidism. Germline V lookup: CDR1 SQVTM, CDR2 ANQGSEA. This CDR3 has 12 amino acids. About this clonotype itself: Its antigen remains unidentified.

General observations from the study: Sensitivity of under 71% and specificity of nearly 75% were achieved by the model that predicted ophthalmopathy progression. Built on 13 signatures, a model told ophthalmopathy apart from stable hyperthyroidism with roughly 88% sensitivity and almost 84% specificity. Detection in blood was also observed for most expanded thyroid clonotypes above 0.001 frequency.

The TCR beta CDR3 regions underwent amplification from RNA transcripts. First-round RT-PCR relied on HTBI primers, and a second-round multiplex PCR came next. TCRdb independently ran MiXCR on the multiplex PCR reads; one entry per CDR3 protein. Here the sample spans 500,000 to 700,000 distinct CDR3 sequences, just under 40% being singletons. The TCR originated in an adult man with Graves' hyperthyroidism. The chain recombines TRBV29-1 with TRBJ1-1; 7 bases agree with TRBD1. Specimen: peripheral blood or thyroid tissue (not recorded which). Written as DNA, the CDR3 is TGCAGTGAAAGGGGGCAAGCCACTGAAGCTTTCTTT. Translated: CSERGQATEAFF.